A single sample gave rise to the 29 T cell receptor beta chains below, sequenced in a study of OX40 agonist ivuxolimab in advanced cancers. Clones were read by immunoSEQ multiplex PCR, and TCRdb kept only the in-frame ones, dropping some. The sample holds more than 25,000 clones; around 90% are singletons and the top ten take over 8%. This material consisted of CD4+ or CD8+ T cells sorted from blood, taken in a trial of the OX40 agonist ivuxolimab. Source of these receptors: an adult with an advanced solid tumor such as melanoma, head and neck, liver or kidney cancer.

This clone ranks as medium-sized. The chain uses TRBV2 and TRBJ2-2; 14 bases agree with TRBD2. CDR3 length equals 20 residues. The germline V gene encodes CDR1 SNHLY and CDR2 FYNNEI. V was clipped by 3 bases and J by 6 bases; unmatched bases: 15. This CDR3 reads CASSDAGTSGRTPPPGELFF. The CDR3, as DNA: TGTGCCAGCAGTGACGCCGGGACTAGCGGGAGAACCCCTCCTCCCGGGGAGCTGTTTTTT.

This chain joins TRBV25-1 and TRBJ2-5; the D is unclear. The CDR3 extends over 11 amino acids. Trimming cost V 5 bases and J 8 bases, with 9 bases left between them. From germline, CDR1 is MGHDK and CDR2 SYGVNS. The CDR3 bases are TGTGCCAGCAGTTTGGGTCTAACCCAGTACTTC. Translated: CASSLGLTQYF.

V and J are TRBV6-5 and TRBJ1-2; D is perhaps TRBD1 (5 bases). The CDR3 extends over 14 amino acids. V lost 5 bases to trimming and J lost 4 bases, with 14 bases between them. Germline values: CDR1 MNHEY, CDR2 SVGAGI. The chain's CDR3 is CASSEGAQGYGYTF. The CDR3 DNA follows: TGTGCCAGCAGTGAAGGGGCTCAGGGCTATGGCTACACCTTC.

To note about this clone: Different DNA sequences within this sample yield the same CDR3. This chain connects TRBV7-2 to TRBJ1-3; D is unresolved. V dropped 3 bases and J dropped 0 bases, with 6 bases sitting between them. This CDR3 has 14 amino acids. The germline CDR1 and CDR2 sequences are SGHTA and FQGNSA. CDR3 bases: TGTGCCAGCAGCTTGGTAAGCTCTGGAAACACCATATATTTT. Its translation is CASSLVSSGNTIYF.

This clone was recorded once. The CDR3 sequence is CASSQGNTIYF. CDR3 nucleotides: TGCGCCAGCAGCCAAGGAAACACCATATATTTT. The chain carries TRBV4-1 and TRBJ1-3; D is unresolved. Trimming removed 1 base at V and 5 bases at J, with 0 bases between. The CDR3 has 11 amino acids. The V gene's germline CDR1 is MGHRA and CDR2 YSYEKL.

The chain is built from TRBV4-3 and TRBJ2-1; D remains unclear. CDR3 length: 15 amino acids. V was shortened by 1 base and J by 5 bases, with 12 bases between the two germline ends. Germline CDR1 reads LGHNA; CDR2 reads YSLEER. The CDR3 coding sequence is TGCGCCAGCAGCCAAGCGTCCACTCTACACAATGAGCAGTTCTTC. This encodes CASSQASTLHNEQFF.

The chain employs TRBV4-1 and TRBJ2-7; 11 positions agree with TRBD1. The V gene's germline CDR1 is MGHRA and CDR2 YSYEKL. The junction had 3 bases not matched to a gene; V was cut back by 0 bases and J by 5 bases. The CDR3 covers 15 residues. The CDR3 protein is CASSQDWTGGDEQYF. CDR3 nucleotide sequence: TGCGCCAGCAGCCAAGATTGGACAGGGGGCGACGAGCAGTACTTC.

This chain joins TRBV12-5 and TRBJ2-7; D unresolved. V shed 1 base and J shed 3 bases, with 7 bases lying between them. The CDR3 spans 13 residues. CDR1 is LGHNT and CDR2 is FRNRAP in the germline V gene. CDR3 in DNA: TGTGCTAGTGGTTTGGCAGCCCTCTACGAGCAGTACTTC. This codes for CASGLAALYEQYF.

This clone was recorded once. This chain joins TRBV4-3 and TRBJ2-7, with 8 bases fitting TRBD1. Looked up from germline, CDR1 is LGHNA and CDR2 is YSLEER. The V gene end was trimmed by 5 bases and the J gene end by 2 bases; junction bases not matched to a gene: 8. The CDR3 runs to 15 residues. The DNA of the CDR3 is TGCGCCAGCAGCTCGAAGACAGGGGCCCCCTACGAGCAGTACTTC. This encodes CASSSKTGAPYEQYF.

The chain has TRBV27 and TRBJ1-2; 10 nucleotides align to TRBD1. J lost 6 bases, V lost 4 bases, and 14 bases had no gene match. The CDR3 is made up of 17 amino acids. Germline V lookup: CDR1 MNHEY, CDR2 SMNVEV (reference sequence). Written as DNA, the CDR3 is TGTGCCAGCAGTTCTGGGACAGGGGCGACCTTAGGGAATGGCTACACCTTC. Translated, it gives CASSSGTGATLGNGYTF.

The gene calls are TRBV27 and TRBJ2-3; 7 bases are a match to TRBD1. The CDR3 extends over 19 amino acids. Germline trimming cut 1 base from V and 5 bases from J; bases unmatched to any gene: 18. Germline V CDR1 and CDR2: MNHEY, SMNVEV (reference sequence). CDR3: CASSLYAYPTGAVRDTQYF. The CDR3 DNA sequence: TGTGCCAGCAGTTTATACGCCTATCCCACAGGGGCCGTTAGAGATACGCAGTATTTT.

The rearrangement joins TRBV6-5 to TRBJ1-5, with D uncertain. V was trimmed by 5 bases and J by 3 bases, leaving 8 bases between them. This CDR3 is 13 amino acids long. Germline-derived CDR1 and CDR2 are MNHEY and SVGAGI. The CDR3 region is CASSVQPNQPQHF. The CDR3 DNA is TGTGCCAGCAGTGTCCAGCCCAATCAGCCCCAGCATTTT.

The chain employs TRBV11-1 and TRBJ2-7; TRBD1 matches at 9 bases. This CDR3 region has 15 residues. Trimming took 4 bases from V and 5 from J; bases not matched to a gene: 9. CDR1 and CDR2 (germline): SGHAT, FQDESV (reference sequence). The CDR3 region is CASSSYGTGHNEQYF. The CDR3, as DNA: TGTGCCAGCAGCTCCTACGGGACAGGGCACAACGAGCAGTACTTC.

The CDR3 here is CASSEAPFLAGSSYNEQFF. CDR3 nucleotide sequence: TGTGCCAGCAGTGAAGCCCCTTTCCTAGCGGGGAGCTCCTACAATGAGCAGTTCTTC. The chain uses TRBV2 and TRBJ2-1; 9 bases align to TRBD2. CDR1 is SNHLY, CDR2 FYNNEI, per germline. The trim removed 0 bases at V and 0 bases at J, leaving 9 bases unmatched. The CDR3 runs 19 residues.

The chain joins TRBV19 to TRBJ1-5; TRBD1 is a possible D gene (6 bases). This CDR3 has 16 amino acids. Germline V gene lookup returns CDR1 LNHDA and CDR2 SQIVND (reference sequence). The V and J ends lost 5 bases and 7 bases respectively, with 21 bases between them. CDR3 sequence reads: CASSSPIQGSRQPQHF. The CDR3 region has the DNA TGTGCCAGTAGTTCGCCAATACAGGGCTCGAGACAGCCCCAGCATTTT.

The rearrangement joins TRBV9 to TRBJ1-3; 9 nucleotides align to TRBD1. Trimming at V came to 3 bases and at J to 4 bases, leaving 2 bases not matched to a gene. In germline, CDR1 is SGDLS, CDR2 YYNGEE. This CDR3 spans 14 amino acids. CDR3 region: CASSETGGGNTIYF. CDR3 DNA sequence: TGTGCCAGCAGCGAGACAGGGGGAGGAAACACCATATATTTT.

The V call is TRBV6-5, the J call TRBJ1-2; TRBD1 aligns across 7 bases. The V segment lost 9 bases and the J segment 2 bases; nucleotides outside the gene matches: 12. CDR3 length: 15 amino acids. Germline CDR1 is MNHEY and CDR2 is SVGAGI. The CDR3 bases are TGTGCCAGTAGACACCGGGGACAGCTAAACTATGGCTACACCTTC. Translated, it gives CASRHRGQLNYGYTF.

This sequence joins TRBV7-9 and TRBJ2-7, with D perhaps assigned TRBD1 or TRBD2 (5 bases each). Germline-derived CDR1 and CDR2 are SEHNR and FQNEAQ (reference sequence). Trimming removed 4 bases at V and 6 bases at J, with 13 bases between. The length of the CDR3 is 13 residues. The CDR3 is CASSSGTLGEQYF. The CDR3 DNA sequence: TGTGCCAGCAGCTCCGGGACCTTGGGCGAGCAGTACTTC.

This rearrangement joins TRBV7-3 to TRBJ1-6; 8 bases fit TRBD1. The CDR3 consists of 15 residues. Germline V gene lookup returns CDR1 SGHTA and CDR2 FQGTGA. V shed 5 bases, J shed 7 bases, and the junction held 7 bases outside the gene matches. CDR3 region: CASSPSGQGNSPLHF. The CDR3, as DNA: TGTGCCAGCAGCCCCTCCGGACAGGGAAATTCACCCCTCCACTTT. Variable domain in full (rest from reference TRBV7-3 and TRBJ1-6): GAGVSQTPSNKVTEKGKYVELRCDPISGHTALYWYRQSLGQGPEFLIYFQGTGAADDSGLPNDRFFAVRPEGSVSTLKIQRTERGDSAVYLCASSPSGQGNSPLHFGNGTRLTVT.

The chain links TRBV9 to TRBJ2-3, with D possibly matching TRBD2 (6 bases). Germline V lookup: CDR1 SGDLS, CDR2 YYNGEE. V lost 4 bases to trimming and J lost 0 bases, with 18 bases between them. The CDR3 is made up of 17 amino acids. The CDR3 bases are TGTGCCAGCAGCCTGCGGGGTCGGGCTACGAGCACAGATACGCAGTATTTT. This sequence encodes CASSLRGRATSTDTQYF.

The J gene is TRBJ2-3, the V gene TRBV27, with 9 nucleotides matching TRBD2. After removal of 5 bases from V and 2 bases from J, the junction contained 5 bases not matched to a gene. The CDR3 covers 15 residues. Per germline, CDR1 MNHEY and CDR2 SMNVEV (reference sequence). The CDR3 nucleotides read TGTGCCAGCAGTCCCGTAGCGGGGGTCACAGATACGCAGTATTTT. Protein product: CASSPVAGVTDTQYF.

This clone was seen a single time. The chain carries TRBV12-5 and TRBJ2-7; the match to TRBD1 covers 7 bases. CDR1 and CDR2 from the germline V gene are LGHNT and FRNRAP. This CDR3 comprises 14 residues. V was pared by 1 base and J by 2 bases, with 2 bases of the junction left unmatched. CDR3 in amino acids: CASGLGQGAYEQYF. CDR3 in DNA: TGTGCTAGTGGTTTGGGGCAGGGGGCCTACGAGCAGTACTTC.

The chain has TRBV11-1 and TRBJ2-7; 7 bases map to TRBD2. From germline, CDR1 is SGHAT and CDR2 FQDESV (reference sequence). The CDR3 consists of 12 residues. CDR3 coding DNA: TGTACACATAGCGGGTGCTCCTACGAGCAGTACTTC. The encoded protein is CTHSGCSYEQYF.

The chain joins TRBV7-3 to TRBJ2-5; 10 positions match TRBD2. This CDR3 comprises 15 residues. From germline, CDR1 is SGHTA and CDR2 FQGTGA. V was pared by 5 bases and J by 2 bases, with 5 bases of the junction left unmatched. CDR3 region: CASSAAGGLQETQYF. In nucleotides, the CDR3 is TGTGCCAGCAGCGCAGCGGGAGGGCTACAAGAGACCCAGTACTTC.

The rearrangement joins TRBV5-5 to TRBJ1-6; D gene ambiguous. Per the germline V gene, CDR1 is SGHKS and CDR2 is YYEKEE (reference sequence). Trimming stripped 5 bases from V and 6 bases from J, with 12 bases between. The CDR3 length is 14 residues. The CDR3 bases are TGTGCCAGCAGATCTGGGCAAGGTAATTCACCCCTCCACTTT. It translates to CASRSGQGNSPLHF.

The V gene is TRBV5-5, the J gene TRBJ2-7; D is unresolved. The CDR3 extends over 12 amino acids. Trimming stripped 0 bases from V and 3 bases from J, with 4 bases between. CDR1 SGHKS and CDR2 YYEKEE come from the germline V gene (reference sequence). CDR3 DNA sequence: TGTGCCAGCAGCTTGGAGGGCTACGAGCAGTACTTC. The encoded protein is CASSLEGYEQYF.

The chain employs TRBV4-1 and TRBJ2-7; TRBD2 is a possible D gene (6 bases). Germline V gene lookup returns CDR1 MGHRA and CDR2 YSYEKL. The CDR3 spans 16 residues. Trimming cost V 3 bases and J 9 bases, with 24 bases left between them. CDR3 DNA sequence: TGCGCCAGCAGCCAGGGACTTTCAGAGCTTCGGTCAGTGCAGTACTTC. Translating it yields CASSQGLSELRSVQYF.

The chain couples TRBV7-6 to TRBJ2-3, with 9 bases fitting TRBD2. This CDR3 has 14 amino acids. Trimming cost V 4 bases and J 3 bases; bases outside gene matches: 2. Germline V gene data show CDR1 as SGHVS and CDR2 as FNYEAQ. The CDR3 loop reads CASSSSGGTDTQYF. The CDR3 DNA follows: TGTGCCAGCAGCTCGAGCGGGGGGACAGATACGCAGTATTTT.

The chain uses TRBV27 and TRBJ1-1; D is perhaps TRBD1 (6 bases). V shed 2 bases and J shed 5 bases, with 12 bases lying between them. There are 14 residues in the CDR3. CDR1 MNHEY and CDR2 SMNVEV come from the germline V gene (reference sequence). CDR3 coding DNA: TGTGCCAGCAGTTTAGTGGGGGGCTCGACTGAAGCTTTCTTT. Translation: CASSLVGGSTEAFF.